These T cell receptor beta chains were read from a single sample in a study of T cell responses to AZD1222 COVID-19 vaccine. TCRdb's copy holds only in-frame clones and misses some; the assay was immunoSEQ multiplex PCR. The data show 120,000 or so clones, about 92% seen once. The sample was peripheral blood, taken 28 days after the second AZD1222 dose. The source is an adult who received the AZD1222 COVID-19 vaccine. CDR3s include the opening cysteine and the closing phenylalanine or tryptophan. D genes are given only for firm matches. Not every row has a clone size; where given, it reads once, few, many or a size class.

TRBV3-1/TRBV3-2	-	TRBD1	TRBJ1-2	TGTGCCAGCAGCCAAGTCCAAGGGGGCGCTGGCTACACCTTC	CASSQVQGGAGYTF
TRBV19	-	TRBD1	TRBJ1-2	TGTGCCAGCCTGGGACAGGGGTATGGCTACACCTTC	CASLGQGYGYTF
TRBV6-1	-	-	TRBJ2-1	TGTGCCAGCAGTGATGAGGTGCTTCGCGAGTTCTTC	CASSDEVLREFF
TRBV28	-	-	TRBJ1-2	TGTGCCAGCACGGTGGCAGGGGAAAAAGGTGGCTACACCTTC	CASTVAGEKGGYTF
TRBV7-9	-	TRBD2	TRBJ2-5	TGTGCCAGCAGCCACCTAATGACGGGACTAGTCCAAGAGACCCAGTACTTC	CASSHLMTGLVQETQYF
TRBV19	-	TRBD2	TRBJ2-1	TGTGCCAGTCATACTAGCGGGAGGCTTATCTTC	CASHTSGRLIF
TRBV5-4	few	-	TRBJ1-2	TGTGCCAGCAGGTCCTCACGGGGCTACTATGGCTACACCTTC	CASRSSRGYYGYTF
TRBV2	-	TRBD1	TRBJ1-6	TGTGCCAGCAAAGATAGGGACAGGGTTAATTCACCCCTCCACTTT	CASKDRDRVNSPLHF
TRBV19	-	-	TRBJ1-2	TGTGCCAGTAGTTTGGATGGAGGGGGCTATGGCTACACCTTC	CASSLDGGGYGYTF
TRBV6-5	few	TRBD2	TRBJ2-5	TGTGCCAGCAGACCTAGCGGGGGGGCCGAGACCCAGTACTTC	CASRPSGGAETQYF
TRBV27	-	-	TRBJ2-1	TGTGCCAGCAGTTCCAGCTCCTACAATGAGCAGTTCTTC	CASSSSSYNEQFF
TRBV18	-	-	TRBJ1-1	TGTGCCAGCTCACTGGACAGCTTGAACACTGAAGCTTTCTTT	CASSLDSLNTEAFF
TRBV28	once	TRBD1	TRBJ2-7	TGTGCCAGCACTCGCCCGGGACAGGGGGCAAGGGAGCAGTACTTC	CASTRPGQGAREQYF
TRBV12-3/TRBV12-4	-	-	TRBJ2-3	TGTGCCAGCAGTATAGAAACAGATACGCAGTATTTT	CASSIETDTQYF
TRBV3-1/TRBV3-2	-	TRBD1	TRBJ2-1	TGTGCCAGCAGCCTCTCGGGACAGGGACTTGAGCAGTTCTTC	CASSLSGQGLEQFF
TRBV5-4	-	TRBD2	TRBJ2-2	TGTGCCAGCAGAGCCCCCATGGCGGGGGGGCTGAACACCGGGGAGCTGTTTTTT	CASRAPMAGGLNTGELFF
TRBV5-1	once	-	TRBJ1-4	TGCGCCAGCAGCATAAAGGAAGCGGTGTACGAAAAACTGTTTTTT	CASSIKEAVYEKLFF
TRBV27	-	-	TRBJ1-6	TGTGCCAGCAGTTTATCGAAGCGAAGCTCCTATAATTCACCCCTCCACTTT	CASSLSKRSSYNSPLHF
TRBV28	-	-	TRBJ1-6	TGTGCCAGCAGTTTGGTGAATTCACCCCTCCACTTT	CASSLVNSPLHF
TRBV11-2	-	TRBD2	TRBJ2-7	TGTGCCAGCAGTTCCCTAGCGGGGATTACCTACGAGCAGTACTTC	CASSSLAGITYEQYF
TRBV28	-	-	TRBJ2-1	TGTGCCAGCAGTTTCGGGCAGTACAATGAGCAGTTCTTC	CASSFGQYNEQFF
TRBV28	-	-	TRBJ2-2	TGTGCCAGCATTTTCGCAGGGACGACGAACACCGGGGAGCTGTTTTTT	CASIFAGTTNTGELFF
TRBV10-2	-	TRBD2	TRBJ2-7	TGCGCCAGCAGCGAAAGCGGGAGATCCTACGAGCAGTACTTC	CASSESGRSYEQYF
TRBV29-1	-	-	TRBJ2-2	TGCAGCGCTAGGGGTCTGACGAACACCGGGGAGCTGTTTTTT	CSARGLTNTGELFF
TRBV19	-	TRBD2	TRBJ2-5	TGTGCCAGTAGTAAGGGACTAGCGGATCAAGAGACCCAGTACTTC	CASSKGLADQETQYF
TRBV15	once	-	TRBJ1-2	TGTGCCACCAGCAGAGATAGGGCTGGCTATGGCTACACCTTC	CATSRDRAGYGYTF
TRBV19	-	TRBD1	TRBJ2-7	TGTGCCAGTAGTAGAAAACCCGGGACAGACTACGAGCAGTACTTC	CASSRKPGTDYEQYF
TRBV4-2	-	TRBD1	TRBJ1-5	TGTGCCAGCAGCCGCGGACAGGGGGATCAGCCCCAGCATTTT	CASSRGQGDQPQHF
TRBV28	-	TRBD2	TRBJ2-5	TGTGCCAGCAGTTTAGGGACTAGCGGGAGTGGGGAGACCCAGTACTTC	CASSLGTSGSGETQYF
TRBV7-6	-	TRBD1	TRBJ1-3	TGTGCCAGCAGCTTAGTGGTCAGGGGGACCTCTGGAAACACCATATATTTT	CASSLVVRGTSGNTIYF
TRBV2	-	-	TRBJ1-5	TGTGCCAGTAAAGGTGGGGGCGCATATCAGCCCCAGCATTTT	CASKGGGAYQPQHF
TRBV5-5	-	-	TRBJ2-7	TGTGCCAGCAGCGTTACAGGGTACGAGCAGTACTTC	CASSVTGYEQYF
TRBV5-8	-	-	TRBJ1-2	TGTGCCAGCAGCCCCGGACTATTCCGGATCTATGGCTACACCTTC	CASSPGLFRIYGYTF
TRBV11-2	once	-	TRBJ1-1	TGTGCCAGCAGCTTATTGGGGTCCACTGAAGCTTTCTTT	CASSLLGSTEAFF
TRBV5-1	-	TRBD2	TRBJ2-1	TGCGCCAGCAGCTCCCTAGCGGAAAGCTGGAATGAGCAGTTCTTC	CASSSLAESWNEQFF
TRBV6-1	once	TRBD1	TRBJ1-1	TGTGCCAGCAGTGAAGCACAAGGGACAGGGGGGGCTCGGACTGAAGCTTTCTTT	CASSEAQGTGGARTEAFF
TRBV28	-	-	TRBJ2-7	TGTGCCAGCAGTTTGGGGGCAGGGGTCCTCTACGAGCAGTACTTC	CASSLGAGVLYEQYF
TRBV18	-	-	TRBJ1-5	TGTGCCAGCTCACCGGCCCTAAATCAGCCCCAGCATTTT	CASSPALNQPQHF
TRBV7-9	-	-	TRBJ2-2	TGTGCCAGCACCAGATGGGTAGCAGGGCGACCCGGGGAGCTGTTTTTT	CASTRWVAGRPGELFF
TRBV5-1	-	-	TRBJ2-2	TGCGCCAGCAGCTTGACTTACTCGGGGGACCACACCGGGGAGCTGTTTTTT	CASSLTYSGDHTGELFF
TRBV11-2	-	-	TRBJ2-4	TGTGCCAGCAGCTCCCTACGTAGAGCCAAAAACATTCAGTACTTC	CASSSLRRAKNIQYF
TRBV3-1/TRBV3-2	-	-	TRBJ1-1	TGTGCCAGCAGCCATCATGCCTTGACAGCGAACACTGAAGCTTTCTTT	CASSHHALTANTEAFF
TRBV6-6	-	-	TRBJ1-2	TGTGCCAGCAGTGGACCCGCTGTGGACCCTAGCTATGGCTACACCTTC	CASSGPAVDPSYGYTF
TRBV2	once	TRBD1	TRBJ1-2	TGTGCCAGCGGACAGGGGGGAGCTAACTATGGCTACACCTTC	CASGQGGANYGYTF
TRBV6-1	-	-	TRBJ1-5	TGTGCCAGCAGAGAAGACAGATACAATCAGCCCCAGCATTTT	CASREDRYNQPQHF
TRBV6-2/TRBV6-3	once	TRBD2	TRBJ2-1	TGTGCCAGCAGTCAGATGGGGGGGGGCTACAATGAGCAGTTCTTC	CASSQMGGGYNEQFF
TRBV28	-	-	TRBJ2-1	TGTGCCAGCAGTCTGGGTAACCCCGAGCAGTTCTTC	CASSLGNPEQFF
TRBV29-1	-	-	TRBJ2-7	TGCAGCGTCGGACAGAGCCCCTACGAGCAGTACTTC	CSVGQSPYEQYF
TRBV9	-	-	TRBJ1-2	TGTGCCAGCAGCGTAGCTGTTGGGGCAAGAGGCTACACCTTC	CASSVAVGARGYTF
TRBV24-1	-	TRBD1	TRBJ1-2	TGTGCCACCAGTGATTGGACAGGAGATGGCTACACCTTC	CATSDWTGDGYTF
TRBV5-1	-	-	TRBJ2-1	TGCGCCAGCAGCTTATTGGGGGATGAGCAGTTCTTC	CASSLLGDEQFF
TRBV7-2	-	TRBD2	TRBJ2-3	TGTGCCAGCAGCTTAGTGCTCTCGGGACTAGCGACAGATACGCAGTATTTT	CASSLVLSGLATDTQYF
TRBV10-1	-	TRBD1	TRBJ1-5	TGCGCCAGCAGAACTGGACAGGGGAATCAGCCCCAGCATTTT	CASRTGQGNQPQHF
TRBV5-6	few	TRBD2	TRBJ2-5	TGTGCCAGCAGCAGGGGACTAGCGGGAGCAGAGACCCAGTACTTC	CASSRGLAGAETQYF
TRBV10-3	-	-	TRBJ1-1	TGTGCCATCAGTGAAGCATTTGAAGCTTTCTTT	CAISEAFEAFF
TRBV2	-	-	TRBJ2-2	TGTGCCAGCAGTGAAAGCGGAGGGGAGAACACCGGGGAGCTGTTTTTT	CASSESGGENTGELFF